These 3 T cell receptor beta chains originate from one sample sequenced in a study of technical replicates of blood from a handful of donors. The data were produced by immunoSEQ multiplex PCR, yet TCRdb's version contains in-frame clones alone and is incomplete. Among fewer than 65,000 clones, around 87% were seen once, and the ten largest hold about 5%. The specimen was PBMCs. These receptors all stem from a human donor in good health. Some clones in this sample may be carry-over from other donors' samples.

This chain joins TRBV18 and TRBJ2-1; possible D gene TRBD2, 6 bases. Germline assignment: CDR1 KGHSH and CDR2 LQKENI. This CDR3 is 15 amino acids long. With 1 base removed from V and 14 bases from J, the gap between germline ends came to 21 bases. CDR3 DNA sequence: TGTGCCAGCTCACCACGGATCCGGGGGTCCATAGAGGAGTTCTTC. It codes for CASSPRIRGSIEEFF.

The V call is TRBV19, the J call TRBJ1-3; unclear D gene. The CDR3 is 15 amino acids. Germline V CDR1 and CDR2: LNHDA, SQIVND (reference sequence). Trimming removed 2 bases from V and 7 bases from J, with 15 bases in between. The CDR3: CASSISPGRQNTIYF. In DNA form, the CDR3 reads TGTGCCAGTAGTATATCGCCCGGGAGGCAGAACACCATATATTTT.

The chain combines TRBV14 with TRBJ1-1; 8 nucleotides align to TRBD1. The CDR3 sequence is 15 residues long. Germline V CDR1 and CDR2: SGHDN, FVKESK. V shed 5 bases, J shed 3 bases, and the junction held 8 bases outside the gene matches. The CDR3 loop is CASSSWTGRYTEAFF. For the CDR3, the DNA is TGTGCCAGCAGCTCTTGGACAGGGCGATACACTGAAGCTTTCTTT.